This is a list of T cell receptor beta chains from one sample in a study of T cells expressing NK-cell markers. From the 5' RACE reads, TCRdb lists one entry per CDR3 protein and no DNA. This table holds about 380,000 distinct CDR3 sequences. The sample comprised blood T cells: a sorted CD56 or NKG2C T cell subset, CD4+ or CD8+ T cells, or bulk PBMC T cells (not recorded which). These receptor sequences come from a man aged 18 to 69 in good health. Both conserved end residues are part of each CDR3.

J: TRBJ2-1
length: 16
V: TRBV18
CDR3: CASSSTRQTNYNEQFF

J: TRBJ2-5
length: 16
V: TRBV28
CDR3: CASSFSGTGYQETQYF

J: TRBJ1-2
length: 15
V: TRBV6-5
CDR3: CASSSFRTGGEGYTF

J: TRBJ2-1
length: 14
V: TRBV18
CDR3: CASSRERGGYEQFF

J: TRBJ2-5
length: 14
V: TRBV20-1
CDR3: CSARDMAGEETQYF

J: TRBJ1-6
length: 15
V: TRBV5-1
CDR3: CASSLGGQGNSPLHF

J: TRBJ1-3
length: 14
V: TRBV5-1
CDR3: CASSTGTGENTIYF

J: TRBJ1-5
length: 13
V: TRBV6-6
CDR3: CASSYSELQPQHF

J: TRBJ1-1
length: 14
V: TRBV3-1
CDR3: CASSQARGLAEAFF

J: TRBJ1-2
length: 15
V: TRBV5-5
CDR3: CASSLGGPANYGYTF

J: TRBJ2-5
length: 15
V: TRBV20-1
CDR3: CSAHQTSGGAETQYF

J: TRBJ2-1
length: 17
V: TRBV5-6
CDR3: CASSPVRRGLSDSEQFF

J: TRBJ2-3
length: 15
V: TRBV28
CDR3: CASSSGGGAADTQYF

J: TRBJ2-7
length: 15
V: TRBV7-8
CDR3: CASSLKGQVPYEQYF

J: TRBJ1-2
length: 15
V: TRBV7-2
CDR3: CASSYAGGGNYGYTF

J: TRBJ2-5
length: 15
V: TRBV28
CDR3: CASRLVALEHETQYF

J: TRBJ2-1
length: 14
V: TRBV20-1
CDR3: CSAGQGAMGNEQFF

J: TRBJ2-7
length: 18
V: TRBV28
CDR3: CASSPYSVGTGFPYEQYF

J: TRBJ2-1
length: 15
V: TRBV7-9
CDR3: CASSIKLSSYNEQFF

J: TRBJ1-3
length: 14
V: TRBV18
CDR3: CASSPSDPGNTIYF

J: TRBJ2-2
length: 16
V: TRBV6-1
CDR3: CASRPRSRGDTGELFF

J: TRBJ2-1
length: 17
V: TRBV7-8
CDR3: CASSFPPGLGTPVEQFF

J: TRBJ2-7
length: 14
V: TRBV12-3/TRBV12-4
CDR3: CASSLDTVIYEQYF

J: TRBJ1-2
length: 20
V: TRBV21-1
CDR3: CASSKRGGLLRDRVSNRYTF

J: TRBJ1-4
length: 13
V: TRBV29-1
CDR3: CSVMTGWHEKLFF

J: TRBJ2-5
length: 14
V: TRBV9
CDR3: CASSVVGGGETQYF

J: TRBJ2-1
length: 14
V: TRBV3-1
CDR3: CASSQMIGSDEQFF

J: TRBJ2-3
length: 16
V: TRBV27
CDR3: CASSFLLAPSTDTQYF

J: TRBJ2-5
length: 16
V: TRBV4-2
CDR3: CASSPIAGGRSETQYF

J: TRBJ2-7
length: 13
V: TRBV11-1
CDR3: CASSLPMGVEQYF

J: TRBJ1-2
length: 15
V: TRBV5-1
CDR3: CASSARAAANYGYTF

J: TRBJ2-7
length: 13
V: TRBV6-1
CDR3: CASGVKKSYEQYF

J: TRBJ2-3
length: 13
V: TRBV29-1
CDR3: CSVEGPGLAVQYF

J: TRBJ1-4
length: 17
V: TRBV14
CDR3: CASSQGDRAGVQEKLFF

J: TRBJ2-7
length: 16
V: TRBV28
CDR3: CASSSIGQGQTYEQYF

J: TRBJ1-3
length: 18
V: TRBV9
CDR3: CASSASKWRGEAGNTIYF

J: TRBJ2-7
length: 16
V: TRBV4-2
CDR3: CASSQAFGQGIYEQYF

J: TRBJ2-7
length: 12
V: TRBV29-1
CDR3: CSFTRDPSRQYF

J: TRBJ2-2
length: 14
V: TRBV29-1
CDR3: CSVGTGEATGELFF

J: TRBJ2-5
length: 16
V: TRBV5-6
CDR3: CASSLLRGGPQETQYF

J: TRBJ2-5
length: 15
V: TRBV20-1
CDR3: CSARRLAGGEETQYF

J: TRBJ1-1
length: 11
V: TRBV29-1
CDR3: CSVVQGLSAFF

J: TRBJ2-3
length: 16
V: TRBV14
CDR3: CASSQPQGASTDTQYF

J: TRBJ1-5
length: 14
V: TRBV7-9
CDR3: CASSLAGYNQPQHF

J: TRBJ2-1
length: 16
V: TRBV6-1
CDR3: CASSDKFISSYNEQFF

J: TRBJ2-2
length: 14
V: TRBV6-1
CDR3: CASQGGANTGELFF

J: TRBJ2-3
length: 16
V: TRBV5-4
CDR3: CASSSGERQYTDTQYF

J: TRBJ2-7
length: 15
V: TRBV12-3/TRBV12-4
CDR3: CASSFGGQGWYEQYF

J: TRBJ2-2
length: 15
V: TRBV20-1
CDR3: CSARRTGVYTGELFF

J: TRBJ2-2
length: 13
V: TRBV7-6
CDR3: CASSPAIAGELFF

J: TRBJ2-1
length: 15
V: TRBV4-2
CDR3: CASSQPGTGDNEQFF

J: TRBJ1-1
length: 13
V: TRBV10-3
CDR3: CAISESPGTEAFF

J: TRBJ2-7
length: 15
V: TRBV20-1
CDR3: CSARYPWGQSQEQYF

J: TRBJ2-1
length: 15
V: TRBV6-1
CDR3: CASSPRTGMFYEQFF